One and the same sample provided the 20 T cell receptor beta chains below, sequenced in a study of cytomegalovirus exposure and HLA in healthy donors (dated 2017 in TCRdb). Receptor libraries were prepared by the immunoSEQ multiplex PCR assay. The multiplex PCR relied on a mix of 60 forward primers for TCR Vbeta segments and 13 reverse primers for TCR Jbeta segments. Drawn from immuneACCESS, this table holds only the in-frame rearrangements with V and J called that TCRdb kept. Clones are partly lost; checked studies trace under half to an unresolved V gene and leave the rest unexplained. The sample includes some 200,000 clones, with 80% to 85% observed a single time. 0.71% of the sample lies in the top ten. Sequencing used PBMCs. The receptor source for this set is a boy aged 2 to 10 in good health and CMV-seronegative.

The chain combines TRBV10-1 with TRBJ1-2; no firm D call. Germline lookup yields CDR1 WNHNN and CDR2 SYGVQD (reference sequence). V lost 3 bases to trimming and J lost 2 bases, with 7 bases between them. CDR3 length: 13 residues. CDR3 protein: CASSESGNYGYTF. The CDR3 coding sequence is TGCGCCAGCAGTGAATCCGGGAACTATGGCTACACCTTC.

The CDR3 bases are TGTGCCATCAGTCAGGGCTTAAGTAGCGGGACGAGCTCCTACGAGCAGTACTTC. Residues: CAISQGLSSGTSSYEQYF. The rearrangement links TRBV10-3 to TRBJ2-7; 8 bases line up with TRBD2. CDR1 ENHRY and CDR2 SYGVKD come from the germline V gene. The V and J ends lost 5 bases and 0 bases, in that order; junction bases with no gene match: 15. The CDR3 loop spans 18 amino acids.

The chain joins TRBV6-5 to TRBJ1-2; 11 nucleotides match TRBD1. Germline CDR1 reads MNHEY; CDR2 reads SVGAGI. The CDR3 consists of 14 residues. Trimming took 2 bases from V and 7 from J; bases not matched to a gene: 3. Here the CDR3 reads CASSYGQGASGYTF. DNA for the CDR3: TGTGCCAGCAGTTACGGACAGGGGGCGAGTGGCTACACCTTC.

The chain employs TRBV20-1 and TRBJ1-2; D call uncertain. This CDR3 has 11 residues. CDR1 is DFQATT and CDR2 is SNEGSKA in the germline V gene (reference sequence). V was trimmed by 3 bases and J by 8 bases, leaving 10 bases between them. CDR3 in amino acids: CSARVPGGYTF. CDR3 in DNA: TGCAGTGCTAGGGTGCCCGGGGGCTACACCTTC.

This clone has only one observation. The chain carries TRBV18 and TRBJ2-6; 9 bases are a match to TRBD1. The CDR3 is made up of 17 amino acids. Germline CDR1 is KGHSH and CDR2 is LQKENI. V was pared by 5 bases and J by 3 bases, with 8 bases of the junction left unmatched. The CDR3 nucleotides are TGTGCCAGCTCAGCGGAACAGGGGGCTCTTGGGGCCAACGTCCTGACTTTC. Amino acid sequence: CASSAEQGALGANVLTF. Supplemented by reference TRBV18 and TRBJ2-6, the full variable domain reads NAGVMQNPRHLVRRRGQEARLRCSPMKGHSHVYWYRQLPEEGLKFMVYLQKENIIDESGMPKERFSAEFPKEGPSILRIQQVVRGDSAAYFCASSAEQGALGANVLTFGAGSRLTVL.

This chain's CDR3 is CASSSAGRDEQFF. For the CDR3, the DNA is TGTGCCAGCAGTTCCGCGGGCCGCGATGAGCAGTTCTTC. The rearrangement links TRBV27 to TRBJ2-1; D is possibly TRBD2 (5 bases). Germline V gene sequence: CDR1 MNHEY, CDR2 SMNVEV (reference sequence). The CDR3 extends over 13 amino acids. Trimming took off 4 bases at V and 8 bases at J, with 12 bases between the two ends.

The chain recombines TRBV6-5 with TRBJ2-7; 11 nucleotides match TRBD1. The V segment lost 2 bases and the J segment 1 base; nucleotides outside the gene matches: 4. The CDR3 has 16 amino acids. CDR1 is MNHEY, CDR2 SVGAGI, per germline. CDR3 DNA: TGTGCCAGCAGTTACCCCCGGGACAGGGGGTCCTACGAGCAGTACTTC. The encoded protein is CASSYPRDRGSYEQYF.

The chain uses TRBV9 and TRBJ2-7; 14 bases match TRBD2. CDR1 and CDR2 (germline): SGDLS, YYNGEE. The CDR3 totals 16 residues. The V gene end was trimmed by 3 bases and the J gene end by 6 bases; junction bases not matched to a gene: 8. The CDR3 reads CASSGEEGTSGGEQYF. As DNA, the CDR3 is TGTGCCAGCAGCGGAGAAGAGGGGACTAGCGGGGGCGAGCAGTACTTC.

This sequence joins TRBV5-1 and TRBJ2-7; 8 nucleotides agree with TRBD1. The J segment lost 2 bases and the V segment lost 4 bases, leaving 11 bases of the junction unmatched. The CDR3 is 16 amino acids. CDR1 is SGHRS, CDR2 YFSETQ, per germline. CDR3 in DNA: TGCGCCAGCAGCCCCCAGTTCGGACAGGGAACCTACGAGCAGTACTTC. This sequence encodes CASSPQFGQGTYEQYF.

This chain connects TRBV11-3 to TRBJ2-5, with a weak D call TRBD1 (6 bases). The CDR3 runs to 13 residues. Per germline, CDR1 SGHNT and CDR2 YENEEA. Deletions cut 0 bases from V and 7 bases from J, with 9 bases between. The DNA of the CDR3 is TGTGCCAGCAGCTTAGAGGCAGGGGTGACCCAGTACTTC. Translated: CASSLEAGVTQYF. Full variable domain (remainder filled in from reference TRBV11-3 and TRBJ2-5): EAGVVQSPRYKIIEKKQPVAFWCNPISGHNTLYWYLQNLGQGPELLIRYENEEAVDDSQLPKDRFSAERLKGVDSTLKIQPAELGDSAVYLCASSLEAGVTQYFGPGTRLLVL.

The CDR3 loop reads CASSVGTGGSEQYF. CDR3 nucleotide sequence: TGTGCCAGCAGCGTCGGAACGGGGGGGAGCGAGCAGTACTTC. The chain employs TRBV9 and TRBJ2-7, with 8 nucleotides matching TRBD2. CDR3 length: 14 amino acids. With V trimmed by 2 bases and J by 6 bases, 7 bases remained unmatched. Germline lookup yields CDR1 SGDLS and CDR2 YYNGEE. Combining the CDR3 with reference TRBV9 and TRBJ2-7 gives the whole variable domain DSGVTQTPKHLITATGQRVTLRCSPRSGDLSVYWYQQSLDQGLQFLIQYYNGEERAKGNILERFSAQQFPDLHSELNLSSLELGDSALYFCASSVGTGGSEQYFGPGTRLTVT.

CDR3 DNA: TGCGCCAGCAGCCAAGTGGGGGGGGGTGGCTACACCTTC. Amino acid sequence: CASSQVGGGGYTF. The J gene is TRBJ1-2, the V gene TRBV4-1; TRBD1 might be the D (5 bases). V lost 1 base to trimming and J lost 7 bases, with 10 bases between them. The CDR3 consists of 13 residues. Germline assignment: CDR1 MGHRA and CDR2 YSYEKL.

The CDR3 nucleotides are TGTGCCTGGAGTGTTGGCAGGGGAACCGGGGAGCTGTTTTTT. It translates to CAWSVGRGTGELFF. The V call is TRBV30, the J call TRBJ2-2; D perhaps matches TRBD1 (6 bases). V lost 0 bases and J 5 bases, leaving 10 bases between the germline ends. The germline V gene has CDR1 GTSNPN and CDR2 SVGIG (reference sequence). This CDR3 region has 14 residues.

This CDR3 is CASLGGEQYF. CDR3 nucleotides: TGTGCCAGCCTGGGGGGCGAGCAGTACTTC. The gene calls are TRBV2 and TRBJ2-7; possibly TRBD2 for D (6 bases). Germline CDR1 and CDR2: SNHLY and FYNNEI. CDR3 length: 10 residues. Trimming removed 8 bases from V and 6 bases from J, with 8 bases in between.

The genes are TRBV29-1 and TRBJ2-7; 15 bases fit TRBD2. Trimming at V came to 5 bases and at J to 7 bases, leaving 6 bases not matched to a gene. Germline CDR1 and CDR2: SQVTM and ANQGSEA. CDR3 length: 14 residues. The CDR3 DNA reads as TGCAGCGTTCGGACTAGCGGGGGGGCGAGTGAGCAGTACTTC. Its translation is CSVRTSGGASEQYF.

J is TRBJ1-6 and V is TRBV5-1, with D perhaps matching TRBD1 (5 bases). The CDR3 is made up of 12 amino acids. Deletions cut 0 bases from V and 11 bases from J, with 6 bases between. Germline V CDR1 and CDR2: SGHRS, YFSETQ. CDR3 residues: CASSLAGTPLHF. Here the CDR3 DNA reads TGCGCCAGCAGCTTGGCAGGGACACCCCTCCACTTT.

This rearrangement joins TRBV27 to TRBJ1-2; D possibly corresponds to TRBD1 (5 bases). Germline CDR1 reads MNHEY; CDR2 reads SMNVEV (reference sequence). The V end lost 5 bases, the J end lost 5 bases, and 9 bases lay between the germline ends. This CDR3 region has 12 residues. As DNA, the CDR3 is TGTGCCAGCAGTGACAGACCTTATGGCTACACCTTC. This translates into CASSDRPYGYTF.

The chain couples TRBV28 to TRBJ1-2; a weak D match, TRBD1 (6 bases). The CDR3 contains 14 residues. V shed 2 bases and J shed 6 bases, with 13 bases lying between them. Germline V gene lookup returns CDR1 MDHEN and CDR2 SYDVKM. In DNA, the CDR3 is TGTGCCAGCAGTTTACCTGACAGGATACATGGCTACACCTTC. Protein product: CASSLPDRIHGYTF.

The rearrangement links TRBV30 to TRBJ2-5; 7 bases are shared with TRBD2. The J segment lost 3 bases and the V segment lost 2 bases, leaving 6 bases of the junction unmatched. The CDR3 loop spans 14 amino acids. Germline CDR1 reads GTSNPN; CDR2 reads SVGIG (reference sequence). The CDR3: CAWSPGRGKETQYF. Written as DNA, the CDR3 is TGTGCCTGGAGTCCTGGGAGGGGTAAAGAGACCCAGTACTTC.

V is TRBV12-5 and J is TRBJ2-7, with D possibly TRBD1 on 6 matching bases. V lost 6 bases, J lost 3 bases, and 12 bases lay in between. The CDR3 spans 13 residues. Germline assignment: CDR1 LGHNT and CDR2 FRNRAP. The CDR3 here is CASGPGQDYEQYF. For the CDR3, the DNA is TGTGCTAGTGGCCCGGGACAAGACTACGAGCAGTACTTC.